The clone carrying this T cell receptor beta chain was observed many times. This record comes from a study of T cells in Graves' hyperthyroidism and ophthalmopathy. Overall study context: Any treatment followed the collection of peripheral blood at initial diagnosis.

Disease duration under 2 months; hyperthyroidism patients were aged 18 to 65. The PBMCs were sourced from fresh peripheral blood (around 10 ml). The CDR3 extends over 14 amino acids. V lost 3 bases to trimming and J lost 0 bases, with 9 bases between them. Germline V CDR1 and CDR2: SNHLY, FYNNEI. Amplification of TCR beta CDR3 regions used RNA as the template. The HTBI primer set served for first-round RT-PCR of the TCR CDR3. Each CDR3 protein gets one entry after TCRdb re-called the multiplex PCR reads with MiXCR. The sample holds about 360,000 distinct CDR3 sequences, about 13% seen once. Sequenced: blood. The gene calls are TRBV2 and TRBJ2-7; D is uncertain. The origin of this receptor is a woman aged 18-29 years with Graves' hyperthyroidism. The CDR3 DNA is TGTGCCAGCAGTGATGGGTTCAGCTCCTACGAGCAGTACTTC. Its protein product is CASSDGFSSYEQYF.